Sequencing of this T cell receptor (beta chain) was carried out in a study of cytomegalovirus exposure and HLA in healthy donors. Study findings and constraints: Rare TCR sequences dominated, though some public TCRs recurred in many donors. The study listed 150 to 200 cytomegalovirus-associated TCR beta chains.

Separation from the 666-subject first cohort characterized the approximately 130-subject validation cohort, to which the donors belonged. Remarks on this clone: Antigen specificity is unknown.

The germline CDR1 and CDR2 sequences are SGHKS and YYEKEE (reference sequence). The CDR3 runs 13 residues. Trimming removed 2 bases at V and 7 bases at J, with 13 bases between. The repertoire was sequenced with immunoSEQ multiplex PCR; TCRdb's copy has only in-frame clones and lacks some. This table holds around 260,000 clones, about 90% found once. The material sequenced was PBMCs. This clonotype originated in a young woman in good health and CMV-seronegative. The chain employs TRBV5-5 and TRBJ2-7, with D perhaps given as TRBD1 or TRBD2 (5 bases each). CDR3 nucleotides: TGTGCCAGCAGCTTCAATCGGGGCCGGGAGCAGTACTTC. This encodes CASSFNRGREQYF.